The 18 T cell receptor beta chains listed next were all sequenced from one sample in a study of Ad26.COV2.S vaccination and SARS-CoV-2 variants. Treatment here: roughly 18 received Ad26.COV2.S at low or high dose, single or two shots; 5 received placebo; per-sample allocation not given. Vaccine and placebo recipients were sampled on day 63 after the first injection. Only in-frame clones appear in the TCRdb table, and some are missing; sequencing was by immunoSEQ multiplex PCR. The table records about 370,000 clones, about 91% of them present only once. The sample in question was peripheral blood, obtained in a trial of Ad26.COV2.S vaccine versus placebo. The receptors were sampled from a person aged 18-60 years who received the Ad26.COV2.S COVID-19 vaccine or a placebo.

V and J are TRBV18 and TRBJ2-1, with TRBD2 matching over 10 bases. This CDR3 has 14 amino acids. Unmatched junction bases numbered 7, after V lost 6 bases and J lost 8 bases. Germline CDR1 is KGHSH and CDR2 is LQKENI. This chain's CDR3 is CASSRGLALDEQFF. The CDR3 bases are TGTGCCAGCTCGCGGGGACTAGCGCTCGATGAGCAGTTCTTC. The variable domain in full, completed from reference TRBV18 and TRBJ2-1, reads NAGVMQNPRHLVRRRGQEARLRCSPMKGHSHVYWYRQLPEEGLKFMVYLQKENIIDESGMPKERFSAEFPKEGPSILRIQQVVRGDSAAYFCASSRGLALDEQFFGPGTRLTVL.

The rearrangement links TRBV3-1 (or the pseudogene TRBV3-2) to TRBJ2-7; D tentatively reads TRBD1 or TRBD2 (5 bases each). The ends were cut back, 6 bases at V and 4 bases at J, with 19 bases in the middle. The CDR3 is 15 amino acids. The germline V gene encodes CDR1 LGHDT and CDR2 YNNKEL (reference sequence). The CDR3: CASRSSGTPQYEQYF. For the CDR3, the DNA is TGTGCCAGCAGGTCTTCCGGGACCCCCCAATACGAGCAGTACTTC.

V and J are TRBV30 and TRBJ1-1; 10 bases are a match to TRBD1. CDR1 and CDR2 (germline): GTSNPN, SVGIG (reference sequence). V lost 0 bases and J lost 7; bases outside the gene matches: 8. The CDR3 loop spans 15 amino acids. The CDR3 loop reads CAWSVFGGQGFEAFF. CDR3 bases: TGTGCCTGGAGTGTATTTGGGGGACAGGGGTTTGAAGCTTTCTTT.

The gene calls are TRBV5-1 and TRBJ2-7; perhaps TRBD2 as D (6 bases). CDR3 size: 16 residues. Per germline, CDR1 SGHRS and CDR2 YFSETQ. Trimming pared 0 bases from V and 2 bases from J, leaving 15 bases between. CDR3 loop: CASSLGGRQGAYEQYF. DNA for the CDR3: TGCGCCAGCAGCTTGGGGGGGAGGCAGGGCGCCTACGAGCAGTACTTC. Full variable domain (outside the CDR3, taken from reference TRBV5-1 and TRBJ2-7): KAGVTQTPRYLIKTRGQQVTLSCSPISGHRSVSWYQQTPGQGLQFLFEYFSETQRNKGNFPGRFSGRQFSNSRSEMNVSTLELGDSALYLCASSLGGRQGAYEQYFGPGTRLTVT.

This clone was counted between two and nine times. The V gene is TRBV6-2 or TRBV6-3, the J gene TRBJ2-2; D ambiguous. Germline V gene lookup returns CDR1 MNHEY and CDR2 SVGEGT. Between the trimmed V and J ends, which lost 4 bases and 5 bases, there was a span of 8 bases. The CDR3 length is 13 residues. CDR3 nucleotides: TGTGCCAGCAGTTTTGTGGCAACCGGGGAGCTGTTTTTT. Translated, it gives CASSFVATGELFF.

The chain recombines TRBV15 with TRBJ1-5; D gene ambiguous. Trimming stripped 0 bases from V and 7 bases from J, with 7 bases between. Germline V CDR1 and CDR2: LNHNV, YYDKDF (reference sequence). The CDR3 consists of 13 residues. The CDR3, as DNA: TGTGCCACCAGCAGAGACGTGGGCCAGCCCCAGCATTTT. This codes for CATSRDVGQPQHF.

CDR3 residues: CASVAEKNTEAFF. The CDR3 region has the DNA TGTGCCAGCGTGGCAGAGAAGAACACTGAAGCTTTCTTT. The chain joins TRBV6-6 to TRBJ1-1; no clear D. The CDR3 spans 13 residues. Looked up from germline, CDR1 is MNHNY and CDR2 is SVGAGI (reference sequence). V dropped 8 bases and J dropped 1 base, with 11 bases sitting between them.

The chain uses TRBV4-2 and TRBJ1-5; 7 bases match TRBD1. The CDR3 covers 15 residues. Germline CDR1 LGHNA, CDR2 YNFKEQ. With 0 bases clipped from V and 3 bases from J, the junction kept 2 bases outside the gene matches. CDR3 protein: CASSQDTGVNQPQHF. In DNA form, the CDR3 reads TGTGCCAGCAGCCAAGACACAGGGGTCAATCAGCCCCAGCATTTT.

The chain uses TRBV7-2 and TRBJ1-2; 8 bases line up with TRBD1. CDR1 is SGHTA, CDR2 FQGNSA, per germline. CDR3 length equals 14 residues. V dropped 6 bases and J dropped 4; count of bases not matched to a gene: 7. In DNA, the CDR3 is TGTGCCAGCAGGGTTACACAGGGGGGCTATGGCTACACCTTC. Translated, it gives CASRVTQGGYGYTF.

Here the CDR3 DNA reads TGCGCCAGCAGCTCGGGACTAGCCAACAATGAGCAGTTCTTC. It encodes CASSSGLANNEQFF. This rearrangement joins TRBV5-1 to TRBJ2-1; 9 bases agree with TRBD2. Germline loops: CDR1 SGHRS, CDR2 YFSETQ. This CDR3 comprises 14 residues. Trimming cost V 3 bases and J 5 bases; bases outside gene matches: 3.

The table lists this clone with a count of one. This chain joins TRBV6-2 or TRBV6-3 and TRBJ2-7; possibly TRBD2 for D (6 bases). CDR1 MNHEY and CDR2 SVGEGT come from the germline V gene. V was shortened by 6 bases and J by 5 bases, with 14 bases between the two germline ends. The CDR3 is 13 amino acids. The CDR3 reads CASSQRETHEQYF. The CDR3 nucleotides are TGTGCCAGCAGCCAACGGGAGACTCACGAGCAGTACTTC.

The gene calls are TRBV10-3 and TRBJ1-4; the D is unclear. Deletions cut 0 bases from V and 6 bases from J, with 8 bases between. Per germline, CDR1 ENHRY and CDR2 SYGVKD. This CDR3 is 14 amino acids long. The CDR3 nucleotides are TGTGCCATCAGTGAGTCCGGTTTCGATGAAAAACTGTTTTTT. It specifies CAISESGFDEKLFF.

This chain joins TRBV12-3 or TRBV12-4 and TRBJ2-5; 10 bases map to TRBD1. After removal of 5 bases from V and 4 bases from J, the junction contained 1 base not matched to a gene. This CDR3 has 13 amino acids. CDR3 bases: TGTGCCAGCAGTAGGGACAGGGGAGAGACCCAGTACTTC. This sequence encodes CASSRDRGETQYF.

A single count supports this clone. The chain carries TRBV5-6 and TRBJ2-1; tentatively, D is TRBD2 (6 bases). The germline CDR1 and CDR2 sequences are SGHDT and YYEEEE. The CDR3 spans 14 residues. The germline V and J ends were trimmed by 5 bases and 4 bases, with 13 bases remaining between them. The CDR3 DNA reads as TGTGCCAGCAGTCGACTAGTCGCATACAATGAGCAGTTCTTC. As protein: CASSRLVAYNEQFF.

V usage is TRBV28 and J usage is TRBJ1-1, with a possible D match to TRBD1 (6 bases). The germline V gene has CDR1 MDHEN and CDR2 SYDVKM. This CDR3 is built from 15 residues. Trimming removed 3 bases at V and 1 base at J, with 12 bases between. DNA of the CDR3: TGTGCCAGCAGTTTCTCGGGACACAGGAACACTGAAGCTTTCTTT. This codes for CASSFSGHRNTEAFF.

There are a few counts of this clone. Other DNA sequences in this specimen translate into the identical CDR3. The rearrangement uses TRBV6-5 and TRBJ1-5, with a possible D match to TRBD1 (5 bases). Deletions cut 6 bases from V and 1 base from J, with 13 bases between. Germline CDR1 is MNHEY and CDR2 is SVGAGI. The CDR3 has 15 amino acids. CDR3 nucleotide sequence: TGTGCCAGCAGCCCGAGGGGAGGCAGCAATCAGCCCCAGCATTTT. Its protein product is CASSPRGGSNQPQHF.

The chain joins TRBV12-3 or TRBV12-4 to TRBJ2-2, with D unresolved. The V end lost 6 bases, the J end lost 6 bases, and 8 bases lay between the germline ends. The CDR3 extends over 12 amino acids. DNA of the CDR3: TGTGCCAGCAGCACCCTGCCCGGGGAGCTGTTTTTT. Amino acids: CASSTLPGELFF.

In regard to this clone: The sample has other DNA sequences that encode this CDR3 too. This chain connects TRBV27 to TRBJ2-6, with D uncertain. The germline V gene encodes CDR1 MNHEY and CDR2 SMNVEV (reference sequence). V shed 2 bases and J shed 2 bases, with 1 base lying between them. CDR3 length: 13 residues. As DNA, the CDR3 is TGTGCCAGCAGTTTAGCTGGGGCCAACGTCCTGACTTTC. Protein product: CASSLAGANVLTF. The variable domain in full, completed from reference TRBV27 and TRBJ2-6, reads EAQVTQNPRYLITVTGKKLTVTCSQNMNHEYMSWYRQDPGLGLRQIYYSMNVEVTDKGDVPEGYKVSRKEKRNFPLILESPSPNQTSLYFCASSLAGANVLTFGAGSRLTVL.